Presented here are 20 T cell receptor beta chains from one specimen sequenced in a study of blood T cell repertoires in COVID-19. The table came from immunoSEQ multiplex PCR; TCRdb's copy has only in-frame clones and leaves some out. The sample shows roughly 100,000 clones, roughly 84% of them seen only once. Sequencing input: peripheral blood. These receptors were obtained from a human donor in a cohort sampled during active COVID-19.

The V and J genes are TRBV7-9 and TRBJ2-4; TRBD1 aligns across 7 bases. Germline CDR1 and CDR2: SEHNR and FQNEAQ (reference sequence). The CDR3 runs 16 residues. Trimming removed 4 bases from V and 2 bases from J; junction bases left unmatched: 8. The CDR3 sequence is CASSSTGTATKNIQYF. The CDR3, as DNA: TGTGCCAGCAGCTCGACCGGGACAGCTACCAAAAACATTCAGTACTTC.

This clone appeared a few times. The CDR3: CASSLGRGVTMKTQYF. DNA for the CDR3: TGTGCCAGCAGCTTAGGACGGGGGGTAACAATGAAGACCCAGTACTTC. J is TRBJ2-5 and V is TRBV7-2; 7 positions match TRBD2. CDR1 is SGHTA, CDR2 FQGNSA, per germline. The CDR3 is made up of 16 amino acids. The J segment lost 6 bases and the V segment lost 1 base, leaving 11 bases of the junction unmatched.

This chain connects TRBV4-3 to TRBJ2-7; 10 bases align to TRBD1. CDR3 length equals 15 residues. Trimming took 4 bases from V and 4 from J; bases not matched to a gene: 7. Germline CDR1 is LGHNA and CDR2 is YSLEER. The CDR3 loop is CASSPASGQGYEQYF. CDR3 DNA: TGCGCCAGCAGCCCGGCCTCGGGACAGGGGTACGAGCAGTACTTC.

The rearrangement joins TRBV11-3 to TRBJ2-1; D call uncertain. The CDR3 contains 14 residues. Between the trimmed V and J ends, which lost 5 bases and 2 bases, there was a span of 10 bases. Germline lookup yields CDR1 SGHNT and CDR2 YENEEA. The CDR3 coding sequence is TGTGCCAGCAGCCAAACGCTAGCCTACAATGAGCAGTTCTTC. The encoded protein is CASSQTLAYNEQFF.

The chain combines TRBV11-2 with TRBJ2-2; 9 bases map to TRBD2. The germline V gene has CDR1 SGHAT and CDR2 FQNNGV. With 0 bases clipped from V and 4 bases from J, the junction kept 3 bases outside the gene matches. This CDR3 is 16 amino acids long. Here the CDR3 reads CASSLDLAGVTGELFF. The CDR3 DNA is TGTGCCAGCAGCTTAGATTTAGCGGGGGTCACCGGGGAGCTGTTTTTT. Looking up the rest from reference TRBV11-2 and TRBJ2-2 gives the full variable domain: EAGVAQSPRYKIIEKRQSVAFWCNPISGHATLYWYQQILGQGPKLLIQFQNNGVVDDSQLPKDRFSAERLKGVDSTLKIQPAKLEDSAVYLCASSLDLAGVTGELFFGEGSRLTVL.

This chain uses TRBV2 with TRBJ1-1, with 10 bases identical to TRBD1. Germline CDR1 reads SNHLY; CDR2 reads FYNNEI. The CDR3 loop spans 14 amino acids. V was pared by 5 bases and J by 4 bases, with 4 bases of the junction left unmatched. The CDR3 spells CASSQDRGSTEAFF. The DNA for the CDR3 is TGTGCCAGCAGTCAGGACAGGGGGAGCACTGAAGCTTTCTTT.

V usage is TRBV3-1 (or the pseudogene TRBV3-2) and J usage is TRBJ2-4; TRBD2 might be the D (5 bases). CDR1 and CDR2 (germline): LGHDT, YNNKEL (reference sequence). V gave up 4 bases and J gave up 6 bases, with 13 bases separating them. This CDR3 has 14 residues. The CDR3 sequence is CASSLLGSANIQYF. CDR3 in DNA: TGTGCCAGCAGCCTCCTAGGTAGCGCAAACATTCAGTACTTC.

This chain uses TRBV3-1 (or the pseudogene TRBV3-2) with TRBJ2-1; tentative D call: TRBD2 (5 bases). V was clipped by 0 bases and J by 5 bases, with 14 bases between them. This CDR3 spans 16 amino acids. In germline, CDR1 is LGHDT, CDR2 YNNKEL (reference sequence). DNA of the CDR3: TGTGCCAGCAGCCAAGATTACGTCCGGACTGACAATGAGCAGTTCTTC. It codes for CASSQDYVRTDNEQFF.

This clone rates as medium-sized. V is TRBV11-3 and J is TRBJ2-1; D possibly corresponds to TRBD1 (5 bases). The CDR3 is 13 residues long. V gave up 2 bases and J gave up 5 bases, with 7 bases separating them. Germline V gene data show CDR1 as SGHNT and CDR2 as YENEEA. CDR3 nucleotide sequence: TGTGCCAGCAGCTTACAGGGCCACAATGAGCAGTTCTTC. Its translation: CASSLQGHNEQFF. Combining the CDR3 with reference TRBV11-3 and TRBJ2-1 gives the whole variable domain EAGVVQSPRYKIIEKKQPVAFWCNPISGHNTLYWYLQNLGQGPELLIRYENEEAVDDSQLPKDRFSAERLKGVDSTLKIQPAELGDSAVYLCASSLQGHNEQFFGPGTRLTVL.

The rearrangement joins TRBV2 to TRBJ2-3, with TRBD2 matching 7 bases. V shed 6 bases, J shed 2 bases, and the junction held 5 bases outside the gene matches. The CDR3 is 14 amino acids. Germline CDR1 SNHLY, CDR2 FYNNEI. The CDR3 loop is CASRRTSYTDTQYF. CDR3 bases: TGTGCCAGCAGAAGGACTAGTTACACAGATACGCAGTATTTT.

V gene TRBV6-5 combines with J gene TRBJ1-2; 8 bases match TRBD1. Germline loops: CDR1 MNHEY, CDR2 SVGAGI. Unmatched junction bases numbered 12, after V lost 7 bases and J lost 5 bases. The CDR3 loop spans 15 amino acids. CDR3 nucleotide sequence: TGTGCCAGCACCAGGGGGGCAGGGGGCGTATATGGCTACACCTTC. Encoded protein: CASTRGAGGVYGYTF.

In nucleotides, the CDR3 is TGTGCCAGCAGTCCTGGACAGGGAGGGGCCGAAAAACTGTTTTTT. Protein product: CASSPGQGGAEKLFF. The chain employs TRBV28 and TRBJ1-4, with TRBD1 identical over 8 bases. The J segment lost 8 bases and the V segment lost 5 bases, leaving 10 bases of the junction unmatched. The CDR3 extends over 15 amino acids. Germline V gives CDR1 MDHEN, CDR2 SYDVKM.

The rearrangement uses TRBV18 and TRBJ1-1; possibly TRBD1 for D (5 bases). The length of the CDR3 is 13 residues. V lost 5 bases and J 5 bases, leaving 12 bases between the germline ends. The germline V gene has CDR1 KGHSH and CDR2 LQKENI. DNA for the CDR3: TGTGCCAGCTCAGCCACAGGTGTAACTGAAGCTTTCTTT. It codes for CASSATGVTEAFF.

V is TRBV10-3 and J is TRBJ2-2; TRBD2 is a possible D gene (5 bases). V shed 2 bases and J shed 1 base, with 14 bases lying between them. The CDR3 spans 17 residues. The germline CDR1 and CDR2 sequences are ENHRY and SYGVKD. The CDR3 DNA reads TGTGCCATCAGTGAGCCACACATTGGGAGGAACACCGGGGAGCTGTTTTTT. Translating gives CAISEPHIGRNTGELFF.

The V gene is TRBV5-1, the J gene TRBJ1-1, with a possible D match to TRBD1 (6 bases). The germline V gene has CDR1 SGHRS and CDR2 YFSETQ. The CDR3 covers 15 residues. Trimming cost V 0 bases and J 4 bases, with 13 bases left between them. CDR3 region: CASSLGHRDLTEAFF. DNA of the CDR3: TGCGCCAGCAGCTTGGGCCACAGGGACCTCACTGAAGCTTTCTTT. Full variable domain (remainder filled in from reference TRBV5-1 and TRBJ1-1): KAGVTQTPRYLIKTRGQQVTLSCSPISGHRSVSWYQQTPGQGLQFLFEYFSETQRNKGNFPGRFSGRQFSNSRSEMNVSTLELGDSALYLCASSLGHRDLTEAFFGQGTRLTVV.

The rearrangement uses TRBV29-1 and TRBJ1-2, with TRBD1 as a possible D gene (6 bases). Germline CDR1 is SQVTM and CDR2 is ANQGSEA. The germline V and J ends were trimmed by 4 bases and 0 bases, with 15 bases remaining between them. This CDR3 has 15 residues. The CDR3 nucleotides read TGCAGCGTTGGGTTATTGGGACAATCTAACTATGGCTACACCTTC. It translates to CSVGLLGQSNYGYTF.

The chain employs TRBV7-2 and TRBJ2-3, with 11 bases identical to TRBD2. There are 17 residues in the CDR3. After removal of 5 bases from V and 4 bases from J, the junction contained 11 bases not matched to a gene. Per the germline V gene, CDR1 is SGHTA and CDR2 is FQGNSA. Here the CDR3 DNA reads TGTGCCAGCAGCCACCCTCTAGGTAGCGGGGGGGCAGATACGCAGTATTTT. Translating gives CASSHPLGSGGADTQYF.

This clone was counted once. The rearrangement links TRBV19 to TRBJ1-5, with TRBD1 as a possible D gene (6 bases). The CDR3 spans 16 residues. The germline CDR1 and CDR2 sequences are LNHDA and SQIVND (reference sequence). With 3 bases removed from V and 5 bases from J, the gap between germline ends came to 17 bases. DNA of the CDR3: TGTGCCAGTAGTATCGGGGGGAACAGGGCGGATCAGCCCCAGCATTTT. Translation gives CASSIGGNRADQPQHF.

This clone was detected once. The chain is built from TRBV27 and TRBJ2-7, with 7 bases identical to TRBD1. V lost 5 bases to trimming and J lost 1 base; unmatched junction nucleotides: 5. The CDR3 is 14 amino acids. Germline values: CDR1 MNHEY, CDR2 SMNVEV (reference sequence). The CDR3 reads CASSRQGRSYEQYF. The CDR3 nucleotides read TGTGCCAGCAGTAGACAGGGTAGGTCCTACGAGCAGTACTTC.

V usage is TRBV5-4 and J usage is TRBJ2-3; 7 bases are a match to TRBD2. Germline V gene data show CDR1 as SGHNT and CDR2 as YYREEE (reference sequence). This CDR3 has 14 residues. The ends lost 0 bases at V and 3 bases at J; junction bases unmatched: 1. The CDR3 reads CASSLGGGTDTQYF. The DNA of the CDR3 is TGTGCCAGCAGCTTGGGGGGAGGGACAGATACGCAGTATTTT. The full variable domain, completed using reference TRBV5-4 and TRBJ2-3, is ETGVTQSPTHLIKTRGQQVTLRCSSQSGHNTVSWYQQALGQGPQFIFQYYREEENGRGNFPPRFSGLQFPNYSSELNVNALELDDSALYLCASSLGGGTDTQYFGPGTRLTVL.